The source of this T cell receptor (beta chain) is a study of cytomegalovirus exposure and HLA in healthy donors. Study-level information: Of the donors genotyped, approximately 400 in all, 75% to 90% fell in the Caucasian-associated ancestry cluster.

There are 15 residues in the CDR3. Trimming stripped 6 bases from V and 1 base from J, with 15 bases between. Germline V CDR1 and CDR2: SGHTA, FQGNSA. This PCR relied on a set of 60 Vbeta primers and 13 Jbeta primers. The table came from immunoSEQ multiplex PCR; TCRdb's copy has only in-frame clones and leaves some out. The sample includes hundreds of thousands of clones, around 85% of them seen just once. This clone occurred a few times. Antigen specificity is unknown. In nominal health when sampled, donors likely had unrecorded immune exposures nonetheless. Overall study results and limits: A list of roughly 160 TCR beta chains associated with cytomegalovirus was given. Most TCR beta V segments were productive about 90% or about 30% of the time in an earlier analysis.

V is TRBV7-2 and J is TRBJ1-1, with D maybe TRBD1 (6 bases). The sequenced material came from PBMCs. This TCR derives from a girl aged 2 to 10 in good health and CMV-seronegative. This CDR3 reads CASRLQGGGNTEAFF. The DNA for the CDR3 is TGTGCCAGCAGACTACAGGGCGGGGGGAACACTGAAGCTTTCTTT.